This passage covers 27 T cell receptor beta chains from one sample sequenced in a study of T cell responses to AZD1222 COVID-19 vaccine. Produced via immunoSEQ multiplex PCR; TCRdb's table is partial and in-frame only. The sample shows 100,000 to 150,000 clones, 85% to 90% of them seen only once. The starting material was peripheral blood, obtained on day 0 of AZD1222 vaccination. These receptors were obtained from an adult in good health.

J is TRBJ1-6 and V is TRBV11-2; D remains ambiguous. CDR1 and CDR2 from the germline V gene are SGHAT and FQNNGV. The CDR3 is 14 residues long. Deletions cut 8 bases from V and 16 bases from J, with 24 bases between. In nucleotides, the CDR3 is TGTGCCAGCCGGGGAGGGCGACAAAAGTTCCCGCTCCACTTT. Protein sequence: CASRGGRQKFPLHF.

The CDR3 DNA reads as TGCGCCAGCAGCTTGGTGTTGGGCAGGGAACCCGGGGAGCTGTTTTTT. It is translated as CASSLVLGREPGELFF. The gene calls are TRBV5-1 and TRBJ2-2; weak D call: TRBD1 (5 bases). Trimming stripped 0 bases from V and 6 bases from J, with 15 bases between. The CDR3 runs 16 residues. Germline loops: CDR1 SGHRS, CDR2 YFSETQ.

The gene calls are TRBV2 and TRBJ1-2; TRBD1 matches 8 bases. V gave up 4 bases and J gave up 8 bases; unmatched junction bases: 6. The germline CDR1 and CDR2 sequences are SNHLY and FYNNEI. The CDR3 runs 13 residues. The CDR3 here is CASSGPGQEGYTF. CDR3 coding DNA: TGTGCCAGCAGTGGTCCGGGACAGGAGGGCTACACCTTC. The full variable domain, in which reference TRBV2 and TRBJ1-2 provide the parts outside the CDR3, is EPEVTQTPSHQVTQMGQEVILRCVPISNHLYFYWYRQILGQKVEFLVSFYNNEISEKSEIFDDQFSVERPDGSNFTLKIRSTKLEDSAMYFCASSGPGQEGYTFGSGTRLTVV.

V usage is TRBV12-3 or TRBV12-4 and J usage is TRBJ1-1; unclear D gene. CDR3 length equals 12 residues. Trimming left V 6 bases short and J 7 bases short, with 12 bases between. CDR3 sequence reads: CASSPDFNEAFF. The CDR3 DNA follows: TGTGCCAGCAGCCCAGACTTTAATGAAGCTTTCTTT.

This clone was found once. This chain connects TRBV12-3 or TRBV12-4 to TRBJ1-5, with D tentatively TRBD1 (5 bases). Trimming took off 8 bases at V and 5 bases at J, with 10 bases between the two ends. This CDR3 spans 12 amino acids. CDR3 loop: CASSWGDQPQHF. CDR3 in DNA: TGTGCCAGCTCTTGGGGCGATCAGCCCCAGCATTTT.

The chain has TRBV10-2 and TRBJ2-7, with D uncertain. There are 13 residues in the CDR3. V shed 5 bases and J shed 4 bases, with 12 bases lying between them. Per the germline V gene, CDR1 is WSHSY and CDR2 is SAAADI. CDR3 in DNA: TGCGCCAGCAGTTATGACTCCCGTTACGAGCAGTACTTC. Amino acid sequence: CASSYDSRYEQYF.

V usage is TRBV3-1 (or the pseudogene TRBV3-2) and J usage is TRBJ1-5; D is uncertain. V dropped 5 bases and J dropped 2 bases, with 13 bases sitting between them. The CDR3 sequence is 15 residues long. From germline, CDR1 is LGHDT and CDR2 YNNKEL (reference sequence). This CDR3 is CASSVSAQGNQPQHF. CDR3 nucleotides: TGTGCCAGCAGCGTCAGTGCGCAGGGCAATCAGCCCCAGCATTTT.

This clone was observed once. The rearrangement uses TRBV15 and TRBJ1-3; perhaps TRBD1 as D (6 bases). The V gene lost 0 bases and the J gene lost 1 base, with 10 bases spanning the gap. The CDR3 length is 16 residues. CDR1 and CDR2 (germline): LNHNV, YYDKDF (reference sequence). In DNA, the CDR3 is TGTGCCACCAGCAGAGATCGGGACACTTCTGGAAACACCATATATTTT. This translates into CATSRDRDTSGNTIYF.

The CDR3 region has the DNA TGTGCCAGCAGCACCTATCCCAGGGGGAACACTGAAGCTTTCTTT. Translating it yields CASSTYPRGNTEAFF. J is TRBJ1-1 and V is TRBV7-6; TRBD1 might be the D (6 bases). Germline-derived CDR1 and CDR2 are SGHVS and FNYEAQ. The length of the CDR3 is 15 residues. V lost 5 bases and J 1 base, leaving 14 bases between the germline ends.

The J gene is TRBJ1-1, the V gene TRBV11-2; no clear D gene. This CDR3 has 13 residues. Germline V gene sequence: CDR1 SGHAT, CDR2 FQNNGV. Between the trimmed V and J ends, which lost 5 bases and 4 bases, there was a span of 11 bases. The CDR3 DNA sequence: TGTGCCAGCAGCCCAATTGAGGGCACTGAAGCTTTCTTT. It is translated as CASSPIEGTEAFF.

The chain has TRBV4-1 and TRBJ2-1; D remains unclear. V was cut by 1 base and J by 2 bases, with 12 bases left in between. CDR1 and CDR2 (germline): MGHRA, YSYEKL. The CDR3 contains 16 residues. The CDR3, as DNA: TGCGCCAGCAGCCAAGTACATCTGGTTACCTACAATGAGCAGTTCTTC. This sequence encodes CASSQVHLVTYNEQFF.

The J gene is TRBJ1-1, the V gene TRBV7-6; D might be TRBD1 (5 bases). This CDR3 region has 15 residues. Germline CDR1 is SGHVS and CDR2 is FNYEAQ. Trimming took off 0 bases at V and 4 bases at J, with 12 bases between the two ends. CDR3: CASSLALGGITEAFF. For the CDR3, the DNA is TGTGCCAGCAGCTTAGCGCTGGGGGGGATCACTGAAGCTTTCTTT. The full variable domain, in which reference TRBV7-6 and TRBJ1-1 provide the parts outside the CDR3, is GAGVSQSPRYKVTKRGQDVALRCDPISGHVSLYWYRQALGQGPEFLTYFNYEAQQDKSGLPNDRFSAERPEGSISTLTIQRTEQRDSAMYRCASSLALGGITEAFFGQGTRLTVV.

The genes are TRBV10-1 and TRBJ2-4, with D tentatively TRBD1 or TRBD2 (5 bases each). The length of the CDR3 is 14 residues. V lost 2 bases, J lost 2 bases, and 7 bases lay in between. Looked up from germline, CDR1 is WNHNN and CDR2 is SYGVQD (reference sequence). The CDR3 spells CASSEGTSKNIQYF. As DNA, the CDR3 is TGCGCCAGCAGTGAGGGGACCTCCAAAAACATTCAGTACTTC.

V is TRBV23-1 and J is TRBJ2-7; 8 bases agree with TRBD1. TRBV23-1 is an ORF, and what it does is uncertain. The J segment lost 4 bases and the V segment lost 2 bases, leaving 13 bases of the junction unmatched. CDR3 size: 17 residues. CDR3 nucleotide sequence: TGCGCCAGCAGTCAAGCCAGGGGGCCCGTTTCTCTTTACGAGCAGTACTTC. This codes for CASSQARGPVSLYEQYF.

The rearrangement links TRBV5-1 to TRBJ2-5; 14 bases are shared with TRBD2. CDR3 length: 16 residues. Looked up from germline, CDR1 is SGHRS and CDR2 is YFSETQ. The ends lost 3 bases at V and 2 bases at J; junction bases unmatched: 3. As DNA, the CDR3 is TGCGCCAGCAGCTCCGGGACTAGCGGGGGACAAGAGACCCAGTACTTC. Translating it yields CASSSGTSGGQETQYF.

This clone came up a few times. The gene calls are TRBV3-1 (or the pseudogene TRBV3-2) and TRBJ1-2; 12 bases fit TRBD1. Germline V CDR1 and CDR2: LGHDT, YNNKEL (reference sequence). The V segment lost 8 bases and the J segment 8 bases; nucleotides outside the gene matches: 9. This CDR3 is 14 amino acids long. The CDR3 region is CASVSGTGGSGYTF. CDR3 in DNA: TGTGCCAGCGTTTCCGGGACAGGGGGCTCCGGCTACACCTTC.

V gene TRBV5-1 combines with J gene TRBJ2-1; TRBD2 matches at 13 bases. The CDR3 has 15 amino acids. Germline assignment: CDR1 SGHRS and CDR2 YFSETQ. Unmatched junction bases numbered 2, after V lost 1 base and J lost 7 bases. The CDR3: CASSLTSGRGNEQFF. The CDR3 coding sequence is TGCGCCAGCAGCTTGACTAGCGGGAGGGGGAATGAGCAGTTCTTC. Drawing the rest from reference TRBV5-1 and TRBJ2-1, the complete variable domain is KAGVTQTPRYLIKTRGQQVTLSCSPISGHRSVSWYQQTPGQGLQFLFEYFSETQRNKGNFPGRFSGRQFSNSRSEMNVSTLELGDSALYLCASSLTSGRGNEQFFGPGTRLTVL.

This chain joins TRBV5-1 and TRBJ2-2; TRBD2 agrees at 7 bases. The length of the CDR3 is 16 residues. Trimming took 1 base from V and 7 from J; bases not matched to a gene: 10. Germline values: CDR1 SGHRS, CDR2 YFSETQ. This chain's CDR3 is CASSLFFPASGGELFF. CDR3 sequence (DNA): TGCGCCAGCAGCTTGTTCTTCCCCGCTAGCGGCGGGGAGCTGTTTTTT.

The table lists this clone with a count of one. This chain uses TRBV3-1 (or the pseudogene TRBV3-2) with TRBJ2-7; 14 positions agree with TRBD2. V shed 4 bases and J 6 bases; nucleotides not matched to a gene: 11. CDR1 is LGHDT, CDR2 YNNKEL, per germline (reference sequence). The CDR3 consists of 17 residues. The CDR3 reads CASSLWTGTSGSCEQYF. The DNA for the CDR3 is TGTGCCAGCAGCCTCTGGACCGGGACTAGCGGGAGTTGCGAGCAGTACTTC.

The chain combines TRBV6-5 with TRBJ2-2; tentatively, D is TRBD1 or TRBD2 (5 bases each). This CDR3 is 15 amino acids long. V was shortened by 6 bases and J by 0 bases, with 11 bases between the two germline ends. The germline V gene has CDR1 MNHEY and CDR2 SVGAGI. The CDR3 sequence: CASRRDATNTGELFF. The CDR3 DNA reads as TGTGCCAGCAGACGGGACGCAACGAACACCGGGGAGCTGTTTTTT.

The V and J genes are TRBV9 and TRBJ2-7; TRBD1 aligns across 7 bases. The trim removed 0 bases at V and 4 bases at J, leaving 4 bases unmatched. The CDR3 runs to 14 residues. CDR1 is SGDLS and CDR2 is YYNGEE in the germline V gene. The CDR3, as DNA: TGTGCCAGCAGCGTAGCTGACAGGGAATACGAGCAGTACTTC. Its translation: CASSVADREYEQYF. The full variable domain, rest sourced from reference TRBV9 and TRBJ2-7, is DSGVTQTPKHLITATGQRVTLRCSPRSGDLSVYWYQQSLDQGLQFLIQYYNGEERAKGNILERFSAQQFPDLHSELNLSSLELGDSALYFCASSVADREYEQYFGPGTRLTVT.

The chain recombines TRBV27 with TRBJ2-7; D tentatively fits TRBD1 or TRBD2 (5 bases each). There are 14 residues in the CDR3. Trimming removed 5 bases at V and 5 bases at J, with 16 bases between. Germline CDR1 and CDR2: MNHEY and SMNVEV (reference sequence). CDR3 in amino acids: CASSDRDRPNEQYF. The CDR3 DNA sequence: TGTGCCAGCAGTGACCGGGACCGACCCAACGAGCAGTACTTC.

V gene TRBV19 combines with J gene TRBJ1-1; 9 bases align to TRBD1. Unmatched junction bases numbered 8, after V lost 7 bases and J lost 5 bases. CDR3 length: 14 amino acids. Germline V lookup: CDR1 LNHDA, CDR2 SQIVND (reference sequence). CDR3 nucleotide sequence: TGTGCCAGTACTACCGGGACAGGGATAACTGAAGCTTTCTTT. Translation: CASTTGTGITEAFF.

The V gene is TRBV20-1, the J gene TRBJ2-1, with D unclear. CDR1 and CDR2 from the germline V gene are DFQATT and SNEGSKA (reference sequence). Trimming took off 1 base at V and 7 bases at J, with 2 bases between the two ends. The CDR3 consists of 10 residues. The CDR3 DNA sequence: TGCAGTGCTAGAGCTAATGAGCAGTTCTTC. This encodes CSARANEQFF.

The rearrangement joins TRBV5-1 to TRBJ2-1; D uncertain. Trimming removed 0 bases at V and 7 bases at J, with 11 bases between. Per germline, CDR1 SGHRS and CDR2 YFSETQ. The CDR3 loop spans 14 amino acids. CDR3 loop: CASSLAASRNEQFF. The DNA of the CDR3 is TGCGCCAGCAGCTTGGCCGCCAGTCGGAATGAGCAGTTCTTC.

V gene TRBV29-1 combines with J gene TRBJ2-5, with 7 bases aligning to TRBD1. V dropped 1 base and J dropped 2; count of bases not matched to a gene: 1. Germline V gene sequence: CDR1 SQVTM, CDR2 ANQGSEA. The CDR3 has 13 residues. CDR3 bases: TGCAGCGTTGAAGGGGACAGACAAGAGACCCAGTACTTC. Its translation: CSVEGDRQETQYF.

The table lists this clone with a count of one. The chain recombines TRBV6-5 with TRBJ1-4; 8 nucleotides agree with TRBD1. With V trimmed by 8 bases and J by 0 bases, 2 bases remained unmatched. Germline V lookup: CDR1 MNHEY, CDR2 SVGAGI. The CDR3 covers 14 residues. CDR3 protein: CASQGAATNEKLFF. In DNA, the CDR3 is TGTGCCAGCCAGGGGGCGGCAACTAATGAAAAACTGTTTTTT.